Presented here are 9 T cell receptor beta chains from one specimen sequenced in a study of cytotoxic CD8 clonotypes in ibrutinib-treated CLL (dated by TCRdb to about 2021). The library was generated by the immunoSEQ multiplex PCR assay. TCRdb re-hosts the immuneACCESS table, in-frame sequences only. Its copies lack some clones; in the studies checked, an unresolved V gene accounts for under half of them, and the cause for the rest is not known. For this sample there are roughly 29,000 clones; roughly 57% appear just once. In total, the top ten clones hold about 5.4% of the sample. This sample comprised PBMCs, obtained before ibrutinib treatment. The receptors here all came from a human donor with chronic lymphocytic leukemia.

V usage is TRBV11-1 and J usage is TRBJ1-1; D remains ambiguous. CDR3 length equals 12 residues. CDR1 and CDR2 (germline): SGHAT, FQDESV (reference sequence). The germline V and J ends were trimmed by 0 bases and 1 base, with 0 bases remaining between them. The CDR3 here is CASSLANTEAFF. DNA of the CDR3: TGTGCCAGCAGCTTAGCGAACACTGAAGCTTTCTTT.

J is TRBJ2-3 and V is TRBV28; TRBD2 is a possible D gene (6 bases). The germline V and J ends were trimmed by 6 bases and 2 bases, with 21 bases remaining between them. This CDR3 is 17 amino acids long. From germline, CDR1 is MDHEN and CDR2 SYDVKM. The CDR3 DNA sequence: TGTGCCAGCAGCCCCAAAGGAGGGCGTTGGTTCACAGATACGCAGTATTTT. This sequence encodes CASSPKGGRWFTDTQYF. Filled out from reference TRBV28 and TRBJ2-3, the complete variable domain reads DVKVTQSSRYLVKRTGEKVFLECVQDMDHENMFWYRQDPGLGLRLIYFSYDVKMKEKGDIPEGYSVSREKKERFSLILESASTNQTSMYLCASSPKGGRWFTDTQYFGPGTRLTVL.

CDR3 amino acids: CASSGTSGYTSYEQYF. CDR3 in DNA: TGTGCCAGCTCGGGGACTAGCGGGTATACCTCCTACGAGCAGTACTTC. The genes are TRBV28 and TRBJ2-7; 12 nucleotides line up with TRBD2. CDR1 MDHEN and CDR2 SYDVKM come from the germline V gene. This CDR3 region has 16 residues. The V and J ends lost 8 bases and 0 bases, in that order; junction bases with no gene match: 8.

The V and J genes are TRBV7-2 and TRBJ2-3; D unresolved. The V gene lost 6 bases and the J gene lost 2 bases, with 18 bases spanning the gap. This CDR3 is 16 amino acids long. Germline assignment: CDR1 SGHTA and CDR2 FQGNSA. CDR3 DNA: TGTGCCAGCAGTCCTCGGGCCCGGCTGAACACAGATACGCAGTATTTT. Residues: CASSPRARLNTDTQYF.

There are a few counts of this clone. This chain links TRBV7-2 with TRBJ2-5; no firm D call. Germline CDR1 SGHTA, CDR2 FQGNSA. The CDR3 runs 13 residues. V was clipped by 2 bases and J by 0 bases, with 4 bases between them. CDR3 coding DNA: TGTGCCAGCAGCTTAAGGAACCAAGAGACCCAGTACTTC. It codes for CASSLRNQETQYF.

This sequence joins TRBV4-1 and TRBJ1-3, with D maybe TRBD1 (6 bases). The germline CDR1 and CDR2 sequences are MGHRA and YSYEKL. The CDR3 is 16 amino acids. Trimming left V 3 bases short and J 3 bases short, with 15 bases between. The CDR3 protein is CASSQDSMGFGNTIYF. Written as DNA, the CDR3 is TGCGCCAGCAGCCAGGACAGCATGGGCTTTGGAAACACCATATATTTT.

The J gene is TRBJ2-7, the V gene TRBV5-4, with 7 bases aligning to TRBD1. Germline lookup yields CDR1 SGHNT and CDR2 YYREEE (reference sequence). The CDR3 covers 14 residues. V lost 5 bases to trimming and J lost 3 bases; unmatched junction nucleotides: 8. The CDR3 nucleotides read TGTGCCAGCAGACCCGACAGGGTGGTCTACGAGCAGTACTTC. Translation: CASRPDRVVYEQYF.

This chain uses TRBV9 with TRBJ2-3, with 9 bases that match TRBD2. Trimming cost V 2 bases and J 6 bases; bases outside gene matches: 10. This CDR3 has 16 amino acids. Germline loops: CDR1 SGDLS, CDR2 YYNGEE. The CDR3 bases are TGTGCCAGCAGCGTTTCCTTAGCGGGAGTTACTGATACGCAGTATTTT. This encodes CASSVSLAGVTDTQYF.

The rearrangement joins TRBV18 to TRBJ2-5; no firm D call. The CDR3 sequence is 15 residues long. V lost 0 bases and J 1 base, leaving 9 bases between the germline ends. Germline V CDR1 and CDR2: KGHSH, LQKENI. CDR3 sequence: CASSPPYPLQETQYF. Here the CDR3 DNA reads TGTGCCAGCTCACCACCTTACCCGCTCCAAGAGACCCAGTACTTC.